The T cell receptor (beta chain) described here comes from a study of T cells in women clearing cervical HPV infection. On this clone itself: The DNA ends 3 residues before the CDR3 does, and the rest of the CDR3 is filled in from the germline J gene.

CDR1 is KGHSH and CDR2 is LQKENI in the germline V gene. This CDR3 spans 14 amino acids. TCRdb's table, derived via immunoSEQ multiplex PCR, lists solely in-frame clones and lacks some. The sample holds about 30,000 clones. What was sequenced was blood buffy coat. This TCR came from a woman aged 18 to 75 with a cervical HPV16 infection that either progressed to CIN3+ or cleared (not recorded which). This chain joins TRBV18 and TRBJ1-1, with D tentatively TRBD1 (6 bases). CDR3 DNA, as far as it was read: TGTGCCAGCTCACCCGAACGAGGGGCCAGGGGT. Encoded protein: CASSPERGARG. The CDR3, in full, reads CASSPERGARGAFF.